This T cell receptor beta chain comes out of a study of CD8 T cells in ankylosing spondylitis. The CDR3 is 15 residues long. CDR1 and CDR2 (germline): SGHVS, FQNEAQ. V was shortened by 5 bases and J by 4 bases, with 17 bases between the two germline ends. This clonotype was observed many times. Its antigen is not identified. Using quantitative 5'-RACE with molecular barcodes, the authors made TCR beta libraries. TCRdb fed the 5' RACE reads into MiXCR, producing one record per CDR3 protein. The sample records roughly 180,000 distinct CDR3 sequences, over 10% being singletons. Broader study findings: The study identified a TCR beta motif of several highly homologous variants that appeared characteristic of ankylosing spondylitis blood.

This TCR was recovered from a female donor with ankylosing spondylitis or in good health (not recorded which). The V and J genes are TRBV7-8 and TRBJ1-1; D unclear. Sequenced input: blood, either unsorted or a sorted T cell fraction (not recorded which). The CDR3 bases are TGTGCCAGCAGCCATCGGGTACGCCGAAGCACTGAAGCTTTCTTT. This codes for CASSHRVRRSTEAFF.